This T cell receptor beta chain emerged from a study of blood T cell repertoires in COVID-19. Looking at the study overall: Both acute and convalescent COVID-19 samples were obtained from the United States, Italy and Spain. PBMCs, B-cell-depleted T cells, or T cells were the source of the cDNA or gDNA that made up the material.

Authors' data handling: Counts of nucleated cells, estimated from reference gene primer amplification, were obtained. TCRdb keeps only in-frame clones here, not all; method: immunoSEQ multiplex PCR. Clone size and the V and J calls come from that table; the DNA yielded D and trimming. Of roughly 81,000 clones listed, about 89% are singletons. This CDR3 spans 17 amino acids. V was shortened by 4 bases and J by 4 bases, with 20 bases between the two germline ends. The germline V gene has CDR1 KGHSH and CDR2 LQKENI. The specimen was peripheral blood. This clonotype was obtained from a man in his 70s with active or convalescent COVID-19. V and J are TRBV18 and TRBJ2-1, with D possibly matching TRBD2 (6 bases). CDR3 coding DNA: TGTGCCAGCTCACGAACCCCCTCCGGGGCGGGGTACAATGAGCAGTTCTTC. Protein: CASSRTPSGAGYNEQFF.